These T cell receptor beta chains were read from a single sample in a study of blood T cell repertoires in COVID-19. Measured with immunoSEQ multiplex PCR; TCRdb has only the in-frame clones, and not every one. The repertoire holds 90,000 to 120,000 clones, with around 83% as singletons. Sequencing input: peripheral blood. Receptor source: a man in his 70s with acute or convalescent COVID-19. Each CDR3 is given with its conserved first and last residue.

TRBV5-1 CASSDSQGSNSPLHF
TRBV3-1/TRBV3-2 CASSVGGGGAADTQYF
TRBV6-5 CASSDQYSSYNEQFF
TRBV4-2 CASSQGRGGGELFF
TRBV5-3 CARSLSRLAGGSSYNEQFF
TRBV4-2 CASSQDLGGKGYGYTF
TRBV19 CASSPAGGATYGYTF
TRBV19 CASSIKDRENQPQHF
TRBV7-8 CASSSLAGRSYEQYF
TRBV28 CASSLARDWYGYTF
TRBV5-1 CASSLTSGGAGELFF
TRBV19 CASSIETGLTTGANVLTF
TRBV5-1 CASSLAGDSGNTIYF
TRBV6-2/TRBV6-3 CASSRGGDQPQHF
TRBV19 CASSKGLRVNEKLFF
TRBV6-5 CASSDGQGDTEAFF
TRBV11-3 CASSFAMNTEAFF
TRBV9 CASSAQGGNTEAFF
TRBV6-1 CASSELAGVNTQYF
TRBV2 CASRAGSMSGKLFF
TRBV15 CATSRALPGSGNTIYF
TRBV5-5 CASSLAGAGADTQYF
TRBV6-5 CASSRAGETEAFF
TRBV5-1 CASSLGAQMNNEQFF